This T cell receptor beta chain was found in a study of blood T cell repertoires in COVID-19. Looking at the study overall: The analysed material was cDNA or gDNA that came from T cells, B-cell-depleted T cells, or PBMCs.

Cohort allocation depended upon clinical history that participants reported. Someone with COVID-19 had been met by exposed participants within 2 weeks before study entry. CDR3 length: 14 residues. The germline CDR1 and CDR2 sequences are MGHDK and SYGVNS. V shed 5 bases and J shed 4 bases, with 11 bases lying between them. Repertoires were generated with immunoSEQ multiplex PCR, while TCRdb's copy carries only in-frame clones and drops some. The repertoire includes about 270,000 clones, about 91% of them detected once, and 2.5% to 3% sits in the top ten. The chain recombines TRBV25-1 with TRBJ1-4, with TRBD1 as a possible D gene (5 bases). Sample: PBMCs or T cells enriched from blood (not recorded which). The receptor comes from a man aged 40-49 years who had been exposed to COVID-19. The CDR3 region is CASSNRRINEKLFF. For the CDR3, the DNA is TGTGCCAGCAGTAACAGGCGGATTAATGAAAAACTGTTTTTT.